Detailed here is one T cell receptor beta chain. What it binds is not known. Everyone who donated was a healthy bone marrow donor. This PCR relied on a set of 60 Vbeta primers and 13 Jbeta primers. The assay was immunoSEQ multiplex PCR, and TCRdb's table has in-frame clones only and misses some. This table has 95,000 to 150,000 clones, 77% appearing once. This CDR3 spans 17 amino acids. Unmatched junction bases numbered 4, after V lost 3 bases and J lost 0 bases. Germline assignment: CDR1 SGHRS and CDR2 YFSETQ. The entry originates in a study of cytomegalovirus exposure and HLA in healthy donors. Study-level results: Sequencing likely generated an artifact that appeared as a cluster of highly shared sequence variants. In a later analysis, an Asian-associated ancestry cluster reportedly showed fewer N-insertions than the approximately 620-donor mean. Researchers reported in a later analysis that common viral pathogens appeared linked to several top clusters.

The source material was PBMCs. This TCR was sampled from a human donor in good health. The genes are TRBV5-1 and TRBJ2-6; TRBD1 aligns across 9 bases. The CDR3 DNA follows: TGCGCCAGCAGCTACGGGACAGGGCGCTCTGGGGCCAACGTCCTGACTTTC. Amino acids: CASSYGTGRSGANVLTF.